A selection of T cell receptor beta chains follows, all from one sample in a study of blood T cell repertoires in COVID-19. Sequenced by immunoSEQ multiplex PCR; TCRdb stores in-frame clones only, minus some. Of roughly 340,000 clones in the sample, around 87% are singletons; the top ten hold more than 0.8%. Material: PBMCs or T cells enriched from blood (not recorded which). All receptors come from a man aged 18-30 years who had recovered from COVID-19. Each CDR3 is given with its conserved first and last residue. A D gene is named only where the DNA matches it firmly. Clone size is given for some rows only: seen once, a few or many times, or a class if the clone is expanded.

cdr3_aa cdr3_nt v_call d_call clone_size j_call
CASTLGPFPGNQPQHF TGTGCCAGTACTCTGGGCCCCTTTCCTGGCAATCAGCCCCAGCATTTT TRBV19 NA NA TRBJ1-5
CATSRTGHGELFF TGTGCCACCAGTCGGACAGGGCACGGGGAGCTGTTTTTT TRBV24-1 TRBD1 NA TRBJ2-2
CASSFAGRRFF TGTGCCAGCAGTTTCGCGGGGAGGCGGTTCTTC TRBV28 NA NA TRBJ2-1
CASSLRVAEAFF TGTGCCAGCAGCCTCCGGGTGGCTGAAGCTTTCTTT TRBV7-3 NA NA TRBJ1-1
CASSPGTGSPEQYF TGTGCCAGCAGTCCCGGGACTGGTTCTCCTGAGCAGTACTTC TRBV6-5 NA NA TRBJ2-7
CASSLGLAANEQFF TGTGCCAGCAGCTTGGGACTAGCGGCCAATGAGCAGTTCTTC TRBV7-2 TRBD2 NA TRBJ2-1
CASSPGTVDQPQHF TGCGCCAGCAGCCCGGGGACAGTTGATCAGCCCCAGCATTTT TRBV4-1 TRBD1 NA TRBJ1-5
CASSMGGNPTDTQYF TGTGCCAGTAGTATGGGAGGAAACCCCACAGATACGCAGTATTTT TRBV19 NA NA TRBJ2-3
CASSQDTGGRGADTQYF TGTGCCAGCAGCCAAGATACGGGGGGCCGGGGAGCAGATACGCAGTATTTT TRBV4-2 NA NA TRBJ2-3
CATSGDRGSGGYTF TGTGCCACCAGCGGCGACAGGGGATCAGGTGGCTACACCTTC TRBV15 TRBD1 NA TRBJ1-2
CASSVGTGLSYGYTF TGTGCCAGCAGTGTTGGGACAGGGCTGAGCTATGGCTACACCTTC TRBV28 TRBD1 once TRBJ1-2
CAISAEGDQPQHF TGTGCCATCAGTGCTGAGGGCGATCAGCCCCAGCATTTT TRBV10-3 NA NA TRBJ1-5
CASRTGGTPSRQPQHF TGTGCCAGCAGAACAGGGGGGACCCCGTCAAGACAGCCCCAGCATTTT TRBV28 TRBD1 NA TRBJ1-5
CASSPKTGTGNTIYF TGCGCCAGCAGCCCAAAGACAGGGACCGGAAACACCATATATTTT TRBV5-1 TRBD1 NA TRBJ1-3
CASSPGLEETQYF TGTGCCAGCTCACCGGGGCTCGAGGAGACCCAGTACTTC TRBV18 NA NA TRBJ2-5
CASSVSGGNYNEQFF TGTGCCAGCAGCGTTAGCGGGGGAAACTACAATGAGCAGTTCTTC TRBV9 TRBD2 NA TRBJ2-1
CASSQLGQGRNGYTF TGTGCCAGCAGTCAACTGGGACAGGGGAGAAATGGCTACACCTTC TRBV27 TRBD1 NA TRBJ1-2
CASSTDRGRYNEQFF TGTGCCAGTAGTACGGACAGGGGGCGGTACAATGAGCAGTTCTTC TRBV19 TRBD1 NA TRBJ2-1
CASSRGGGWSYNEQFF TGTGCCAGCTCTCGAGGGGGGGGCTGGTCCTACAATGAGCAGTTCTTC TRBV28 NA NA TRBJ2-1
CASSQGTGVFTKLFF TGCGCCAGCAGCCAAGGGACAGGGGTATTCACAAAACTGTTTTTT TRBV4-3 TRBD1 few TRBJ1-4
CASSVGLAGVGETQYF TGTGCCAGCAGCGTAGGCCTAGCGGGAGTTGGAGAGACCCAGTACTTC TRBV9 TRBD2 NA TRBJ2-5
CSARTVNEAFF TGCAGCGCACGGACAGTGAATGAAGCTTTCTTT TRBV29-1 NA NA TRBJ1-1
CASSYQGPRLNSPLHF TGTGCCAGCAGTTATCAGGGGCCCAGACTGAATTCACCCCTCCACTTT TRBV6-5 NA NA TRBJ1-6
CASSNTGGRYGYTF TGCGCCAGCAGCAATACGGGAGGACGATATGGCTACACCTTC TRBV10-2 NA NA TRBJ1-2
CASSESKASGTRSTNTGELFF TGCGCCAGCAGTGAGTCGAAGGCTAGCGGGACGAGATCAACGAACACCGGGGAGCTGTTTTTT TRBV10-2 TRBD2 NA TRBJ2-2
CASSLRVSGTLPNTEAFF TGTGCCAGCTCACTACGAGTATCCGGGACACTACCGAACACTGAAGCTTTCTTT TRBV18 NA NA TRBJ1-1
CASSFSGGAVNEQFF TGCGCCAGCAGCTTTAGCGGGGGGGCCGTCAATGAGCAGTTCTTC TRBV5-1 TRBD2 NA TRBJ2-1
CASSQSTRGWNYGYTF TGTGCCAGCAGCCAATCCACGCGGGGTTGGAACTATGGCTACACCTTC TRBV3-1/TRBV3-2 NA NA TRBJ1-2
CASSPRTALSGANVLTF TGTGCCAGCTCACCTCGGACAGCCCTATCTGGGGCCAACGTCCTGACTTTC TRBV18 NA NA TRBJ2-6
CASSYRDYNEQFF TGTGCCAGCAGTTACCGGGACTACAATGAGCAGTTCTTC TRBV6-5 NA NA TRBJ2-1
CASSYVAGGSYEQYF TGTGCCAGCAGTTACGTGGCGGGAGGGTCGTACGAGCAGTACTTC TRBV6-5 TRBD2 NA TRBJ2-7
CASSARQGNTQYF TGTGCCAGCAGCGCCCGACAGGGAAATACGCAGTATTTT TRBV7-9 TRBD1 NA TRBJ2-3
CASSLELNYGYTF TGTGCCAGCAGTTTAGAGCTGAACTATGGCTACACCTTC TRBV12-3/TRBV12-4 NA NA TRBJ1-2
CASSFSQTGQSSTEAFF TGTGCCAGCAGTTTCAGTCAGACTGGTCAGAGTAGCACTGAAGCTTTCTTT TRBV28 NA NA TRBJ1-1
CASSFADTNTEAFF TGTGCCAGCAGCTTTGCGGATACGAACACTGAAGCTTTCTTT TRBV7-2 NA NA TRBJ1-1
CASSPLRGGYTF TGTGCCAGCAGCCCTCTTAGGGGCGGCTACACCTTC TRBV13 NA NA TRBJ1-2
CASRSSRGDQETQYF TGTGCCAGCCGATCTTCCAGGGGCGACCAAGAGACCCAGTACTTC TRBV6-5 NA NA TRBJ2-5
CATFWGVTGELFF TGTGCCACCTTTTGGGGGGTAACCGGGGAGCTGTTTTTT TRBV28 NA NA TRBJ2-2
CASSGAAYSNQPQHF TGTGCCAGCAGTGGGGCGGCATATAGCAATCAGCCCCAGCATTTT TRBV27 NA NA TRBJ1-5
CASSITSGGTDTQYF TGTGCCAGTAGTATAACTAGCGGGGGCACAGATACGCAGTATTTT TRBV19 TRBD2 once TRBJ2-3
CASAGWAKNIQYF TGTGCCAGTGCAGGTTGGGCCAAAAACATTCAGTACTTC TRBV25-1 NA once TRBJ2-4
CASSPGQANQPQHF TGTGCCAGCTCACCCGGACAGGCCAATCAGCCCCAGCATTTT TRBV18 TRBD1 NA TRBJ1-5
CASGLVPAGRGETQYF TGTGCTAGTGGTTTGGTACCAGCGGGGAGGGGAGAGACCCAGTACTTC TRBV12-5 TRBD2 NA TRBJ2-5
CASQYSPGNQPQHF TGTGCCAGTCAATACAGCCCTGGCAATCAGCCCCAGCATTTT TRBV19 NA NA TRBJ1-5
CASSADGGFGNTIYF TGTGCCAGCAGCGCAGACGGGGGTTTTGGAAACACCATATATTTT TRBV9 NA NA TRBJ1-3
CASSLSGAGWEQYF TGCGCCAGCAGCTTGAGCGGGGCCGGATGGGAGCAGTACTTC TRBV5-1 TRBD2 NA TRBJ2-7
CASSLFGGQETQYF TGTGCCAGCAGCCTCTTCGGAGGCCAAGAGACCCAGTACTTC TRBV9 NA NA TRBJ2-5
CASSLVLASGANVLTF TGTGCCAGCAGCTTAGTTCTAGCCTCTGGGGCCAACGTCCTGACTTTC TRBV7-6 NA NA TRBJ2-6
CASSPDRSRNQPQHF TGTGCCAGCTCCCCCGACAGGTCTCGCAATCAGCCCCAGCATTTT TRBV18 NA NA TRBJ1-5
CASSLQGDSYNEQFF TGTGCCAGCAGTTTACAAGGAGACTCCTACAATGAGCAGTTCTTC TRBV27 NA few TRBJ2-1
CASISDAGLPNQPQHF TGTGCCAGTATTAGCGACGCAGGACTACCAAATCAGCCCCAGCATTTT TRBV19 NA NA TRBJ1-5
CASSSAAADQETQYF TGTGCCAGCAGTTCCGCGGCGGCAGACCAAGAGACCCAGTACTTC TRBV6-5 NA NA TRBJ2-5
CASSAPIGQGRNEQYF TGCGCCAGCAGCGCCCCGATAGGACAGGGTCGAAACGAGCAGTACTTC TRBV5-1 TRBD1 NA TRBJ2-7
CASSRDREYYEQYF TGTGCCAGCAGCCGGGACAGGGAATACTACGAGCAGTACTTC TRBV7-9 TRBD1 NA TRBJ2-7
CASSLGTGVGTEAFF TGTGCCAGCAGCTTGGGGACAGGGGTGGGTACTGAAGCTTTCTTT TRBV5-4 TRBD1 NA TRBJ1-1
CASSLGGGLAGVYEQYF TGCGCCAGCAGCTTGGGAGGAGGACTAGCGGGAGTTTACGAGCAGTACTTC TRBV5-1 TRBD2 NA TRBJ2-7
CASSHREEKYF TGTGCCAGCAGCCACCGGGAGGAGAAGTACTTC TRBV3-1/TRBV3-2 TRBD2 NA TRBJ2-7
CASSLRDRGDRYYGYTF TGTGCCAGCAGTCTTCGGGACAGGGGGGACCGTTACTATGGCTACACCTTC TRBV6-2/TRBV6-3 TRBD1 NA TRBJ1-2
CASSPTGQGSNQPQHF TGCGCCAGCAGCCCAACGGGACAGGGAAGCAATCAGCCCCAGCATTTT TRBV5-1 TRBD1 NA TRBJ1-5
CASSEVGAGGANVLTF TGTGCCAGCAGTGAAGTAGGGGCCGGTGGGGCCAACGTCCTGACTTTC TRBV6-1 NA NA TRBJ2-6